The TCR beta chain described here comes from a study of blood T cell repertoires in COVID-19 (dated by TCRdb to 2018 to 2021). A note on the overall study: Samples from collaborators originated in the United States, Italy and Spain and spanned both the acute and convalescent phases of COVID-19. The material from the prospective study consisted of cDNA or gDNA derived from T cells, B-cell-depleted T cells, or PBMCs. Subjects who had been exposed to COVID-19, were actively infected with it, or had recovered from it provided the deeply sampled blood TCRbeta repertoires that made up the dataset. A freely available public database, intended as a resource for researchers studying the immune response to SARS-CoV-2, is where the repertoires were released. The samples were drawn from the first 160 participants of the ongoing ImmuneRACE study and from under 1,500 subjects provided by 6 global collaborators. Nearly every sample came with metadata listing a de-identified subject ID, COVID-19 status, age in years and sex. HLA class I and class II types, where available, came from metadata supplied by the sample provider rather than from assay-based typing.

One collaborating source in Seattle enrolled patients during active infection and followed them longitudinally through the course of disease. Whole blood was collected in K2EDTA tubes by collaborating institutions according to the institutions' own protocols. For TCRbeta analysis, collaborators shipped samples as frozen whole blood, isolated PBMCs, or DNA extracted from either of those sample types. TCRbeta CDR3 regions were amplified from genomic DNA by means of the immunoSEQ Assay, a bias-controlled multiplex PCR. As for the original processing: Nucleated cell counts per sample were estimated from amplification of reference gene primers within the assay. To quantify the absolute abundance of each unique TCRbeta CDR3 rearrangement, sequence reads were collapsed and filtered. For each sample, productive Simpson clonality was calculated by taking the square root of Simpson's diversity index across productive rearrangements. TCRdb took this table from immuneACCESS and kept in-frame rearrangements with V and J called. Such tables lack part of the clones; where checked against another copy, unresolved V genes explain under half of the gap, and the rest is unexplained. The D gene and trimming were derived from the DNA, and the V and J assignments and clone size from that table. Present in this sample are about 440,000 clones, approximately 90% of which were seen just once. Around 12% of the sample is taken by the ten largest.

On this clone itself: There is no known antigen for this receptor. Base-call qualities are not available, and no considerably larger clone is one nucleotide away.

Study-level results and caveats: Clinical and demographic metadata were provided uncurated, with the amount varying by source and participant.

Between the V and J ends, shortened by 1 base and 7 bases respectively, the junction contains 16 bases. The CDR3 covers 15 residues, taking in both the cysteine and the phenylalanine. Only the CDR3 DNA is retained, 45 bases long and in frame from the first base. Looking up the germline V gene (reference sequence) yields CDR1 PRHDT and CDR2 FYEKMQ. The TCR comes from a woman between 45 and 65 years old with COVID-19, enrolled during active disease. Material for sequencing was peripheral blood. The chain employs TRBV13 and TRBJ1-2; a tentative D match to TRBD1 spans 6 bases. The CDR3 has the sequence CASSLVGGAGPGYTF. In nucleotides, the sequence is TGTGCCAGCAGCTTAGTCGGGGGGGCAGGTCCTGGCTACACCTTC.